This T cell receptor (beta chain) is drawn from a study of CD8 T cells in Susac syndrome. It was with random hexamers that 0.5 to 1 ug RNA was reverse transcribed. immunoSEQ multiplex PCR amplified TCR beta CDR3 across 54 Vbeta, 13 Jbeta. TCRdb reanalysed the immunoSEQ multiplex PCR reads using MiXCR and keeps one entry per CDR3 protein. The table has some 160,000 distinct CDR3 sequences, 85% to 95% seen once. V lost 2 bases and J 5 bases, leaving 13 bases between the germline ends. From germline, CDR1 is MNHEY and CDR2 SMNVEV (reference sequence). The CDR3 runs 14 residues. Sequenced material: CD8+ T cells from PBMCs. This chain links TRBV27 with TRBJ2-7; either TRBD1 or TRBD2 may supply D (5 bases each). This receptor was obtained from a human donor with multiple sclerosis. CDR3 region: CASSLGSGTNEQYF. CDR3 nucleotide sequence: TGTGCCAGCAGTTTAGGGTCTGGGACCAACGAGCAGTACTTC.